These 13 T cell receptor beta chains were sequenced from one sample in a study of T cell responses to AZD1222 COVID-19 vaccine. TCRdb's table, derived via immunoSEQ multiplex PCR, lists solely in-frame clones and lacks some. The sample includes roughly 100,000 clones, about 80% seen only once; the top ten take more than 4.5%. Sequencing used peripheral blood, obtained on day 0 of AZD1222 vaccination. The receptors were gathered from an adult in good health.

This rearrangement joins TRBV29-1 to TRBJ2-7, with D perhaps given as TRBD1 or TRBD2 (6 bases each). The CDR3 has 14 residues. The germline V gene has CDR1 SQVTM and CDR2 ANQGSEA. Trimming stripped 7 bases from V and 2 bases from J, with 18 bases between. The CDR3 loop reads CSAKSGAWPYEQYF. In DNA form, the CDR3 reads TGCAGCGCCAAGTCGGGGGCCTGGCCCTACGAGCAGTACTTC.

The V gene is TRBV6-1, the J gene TRBJ1-2; D uncertain. Deletions cut 3 bases from V and 5 bases from J, with 7 bases between. The germline CDR1 and CDR2 sequences are MNHNS and SASEGT. The CDR3 runs 12 residues. CDR3: CASSEASYGYTF. The CDR3 DNA sequence: TGTGCCAGCAGTGAGGCCTCGTATGGCTACACCTTC.

The chain couples TRBV5-1 to TRBJ1-4; D not certain. Germline CDR1 reads SGHRS; CDR2 reads YFSETQ. V lost 0 bases and J 8 bases, leaving 11 bases between the germline ends. The CDR3 extends over 14 amino acids. CDR3: CASSLGTADEKLFF. The CDR3 DNA reads TGCGCCAGCAGCTTGGGTACCGCCGACGAAAAACTGTTTTTT. Full variable domain (outside the CDR3, taken from reference TRBV5-1 and TRBJ1-4): KAGVTQTPRYLIKTRGQQVTLSCSPISGHRSVSWYQQTPGQGLQFLFEYFSETQRNKGNFPGRFSGRQFSNSRSEMNVSTLELGDSALYLCASSLGTADEKLFFGSGTQLSVL.

The rearrangement joins TRBV7-2 to TRBJ1-1; D perhaps matches TRBD1 (5 bases). The ends were cut back, 8 bases at V and 1 base at J, with 14 bases in the middle. This CDR3 spans 14 amino acids. Germline loops: CDR1 SGHTA, CDR2 FQGNSA. The CDR3 region has the DNA TGTGCCAGCGGCTGGAGGGGACCGAACACTGAAGCTTTCTTT. Translation gives CASGWRGPNTEAFF.

The chain joins TRBV6-2 or TRBV6-3 to TRBJ2-7; no clear D. In germline, CDR1 is MNHEY, CDR2 SVGEGT. V was cut by 8 bases and J by 6 bases, with 17 bases left in between. The CDR3 consists of 13 residues. DNA for the CDR3: TGTGCCAGCCGCCGAAGGTTTTCTAGCGAGCAGTACTTC. Amino acids: CASRRRFSSEQYF.

This chain connects TRBV30 to TRBJ2-5; D is perhaps TRBD1 or TRBD2 (5 bases each). CDR3 size: 14 residues. Germline CDR1 reads GTSNPN; CDR2 reads SVGIG (reference sequence). The germline V and J ends were trimmed by 2 bases and 3 bases, with 13 bases remaining between them. DNA of the CDR3: TGTGCCTGGAGTCCTCGGGGCAGGGAAGAGACCCAGTACTTC. Protein product: CAWSPRGREETQYF.

About this clone itself: An end of the junction differs from the germline gene, which may be a read error. CDR3 bases: TGTGCCAGCAGCAAAACGGGCGACAGGGCCGTCTTT. As protein: CASSKTGDRAVF. The J gene is TRBJ1-1, the V gene TRBV7-9; TRBD1 matches at 7 bases. From germline, CDR1 is SEHNR and CDR2 FQNEAQ (reference sequence). This CDR3 comprises 12 residues. The whole variable domain, remainder taken from reference TRBV7-9 and TRBJ1-1, is DTGVSQNPRHKITKRGQNVTFRCDPISEHNRLYWYRQTLGQGPEFLTYFQNEAQLEKSRLLSDRFSAERPKGSFSTLEIQRTEQGDSAMYLCASSKTGDRAVFGQGTRLTVV.

This rearrangement joins TRBV30 to TRBJ1-2; 7 nucleotides align to TRBD1. CDR3 size: 13 residues. V lost 7 bases, J lost 8 bases, and 13 bases stayed unmatched. Germline V CDR1 and CDR2: GTSNPN, SVGIG (reference sequence). The CDR3 sequence: CASRPTGWIGYTF. CDR3 in DNA: TGTGCCTCCCGCCCGACAGGGTGGATCGGCTACACCTTC.

A single count supports this clone. V is TRBV27 and J is TRBJ1-6, with 7 bases lining up with TRBD1. V lost 7 bases and J lost 6; bases outside the gene matches: 21. The CDR3 is made up of 19 amino acids. Germline V gives CDR1 MNHEY, CDR2 SMNVEV (reference sequence). The CDR3 here is CASTLLSLGQDGINSPLHF. The CDR3 DNA sequence: TGTGCCAGCACTCTCTTAAGTCTCGGACAGGACGGAATTAATTCACCCCTCCACTTT.

The chain couples TRBV4-1 to TRBJ1-1; 8 nucleotides line up with TRBD1. The CDR3 runs 15 residues. Trimming took 6 bases from V and 1 from J; bases not matched to a gene: 7. Germline V lookup: CDR1 MGHRA, CDR2 YSYEKL. The DNA of the CDR3 is TGCGCCAGCAGGGACAGGGAAAGAGAGAACACTGAAGCTTTCTTT. Translation: CASRDRERENTEAFF.

This chain uses TRBV7-8 with TRBJ1-5; TRBD1 aligns across 8 bases. Germline CDR1 and CDR2: SGHVS and FQNEAQ. CDR3 length: 16 residues. J gave up 6 bases and V 4 bases, and 11 bases lay outside the gene matches. The CDR3 nucleotides are TGTGCCAGCAGCTGGAGAGGACAGGGTAGGGGTCAGCCCCAGCATTTT. Encoded protein: CASSWRGQGRGQPQHF.

V usage is TRBV6-5 and J usage is TRBJ2-7, with 10 bases lining up with TRBD1. Losses at the gene ends were 5 bases for V and 1 base for J; bases not matched to a gene: 2. The CDR3 contains 14 residues. Germline V gene sequence: CDR1 MNHEY, CDR2 SVGAGI. CDR3: CASSRGQGSYEQYF. The CDR3 DNA follows: TGTGCCAGCAGTAGGGGACAGGGGTCCTACGAGCAGTACTTC.

This clone was detected a few times. The chain recombines TRBV2 with TRBJ1-2; 10 bases align to TRBD1. Trimming removed 8 bases from V and 4 bases from J; junction bases left unmatched: 4. CDR3 length equals 13 residues. The germline V gene has CDR1 SNHLY and CDR2 FYNNEI. The CDR3 protein is CASRTGGAYGYTF. The CDR3 nucleotides are TGTGCCAGCCGGACAGGGGGAGCCTATGGCTACACCTTC.